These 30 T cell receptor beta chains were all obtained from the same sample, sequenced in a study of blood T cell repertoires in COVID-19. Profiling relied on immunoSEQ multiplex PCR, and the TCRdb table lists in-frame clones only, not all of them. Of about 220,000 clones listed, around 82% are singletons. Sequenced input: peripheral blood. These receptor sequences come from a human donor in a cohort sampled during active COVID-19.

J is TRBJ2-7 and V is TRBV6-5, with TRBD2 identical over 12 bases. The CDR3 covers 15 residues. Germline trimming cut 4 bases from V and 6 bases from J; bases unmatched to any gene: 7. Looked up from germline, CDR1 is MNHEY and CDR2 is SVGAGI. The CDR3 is CASSSLLAGGTEQYF. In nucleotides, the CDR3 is TGTGCCAGCAGTTCATTACTAGCGGGAGGTACCGAGCAGTACTTC.

CDR3 region: CATPGGGQNRTQYF. The DNA for the CDR3 is TGTGCCACCCCGGGCGGGGGACAAAATCGGACCCAGTACTTC. The chain has TRBV10-3 and TRBJ2-5; D is possibly TRBD2 (7 bases). Trimming took off 10 bases at V and 7 bases at J, with 22 bases between the two ends. This CDR3 contains 14 residues. Germline-derived CDR1 and CDR2 are ENHRY and SYGVKD.

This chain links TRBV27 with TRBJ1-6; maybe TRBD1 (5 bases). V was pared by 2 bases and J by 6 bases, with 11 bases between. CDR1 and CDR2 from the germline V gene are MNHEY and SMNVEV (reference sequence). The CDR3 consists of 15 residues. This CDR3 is CASSLTGPVNSPLHF. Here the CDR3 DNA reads TGTGCCAGCAGTTTAACAGGTCCCGTTAATTCACCCCTCCACTTT.

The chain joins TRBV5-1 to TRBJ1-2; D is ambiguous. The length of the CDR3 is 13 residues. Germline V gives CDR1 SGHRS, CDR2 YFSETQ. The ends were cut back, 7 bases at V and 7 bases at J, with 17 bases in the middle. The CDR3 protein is CASGARTDGGYTF. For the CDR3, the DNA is TGCGCCAGCGGAGCTAGAACGGATGGTGGCTACACCTTC.

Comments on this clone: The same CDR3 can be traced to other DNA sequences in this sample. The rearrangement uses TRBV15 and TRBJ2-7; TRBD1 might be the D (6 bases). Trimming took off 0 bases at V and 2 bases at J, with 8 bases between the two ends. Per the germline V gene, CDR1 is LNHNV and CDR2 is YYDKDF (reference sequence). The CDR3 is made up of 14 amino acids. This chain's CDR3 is CATSRDRTAYEQYF. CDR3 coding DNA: TGTGCCACCAGCAGAGACCGGACAGCCTACGAGCAGTACTTC.

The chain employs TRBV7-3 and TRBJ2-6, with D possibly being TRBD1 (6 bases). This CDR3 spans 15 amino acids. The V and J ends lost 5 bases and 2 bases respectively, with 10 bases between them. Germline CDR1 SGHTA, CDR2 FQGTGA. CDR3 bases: TGTGCCAGCAGCCAAGGGGGTGCTGGGGCCAACGTCCTGACTTTC. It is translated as CASSQGGAGANVLTF.

CDR3: CASSSVGQGHGYTF. In DNA, the CDR3 is TGTGCCAGCAGCTCCGTGGGACAGGGACATGGCTACACCTTC. The gene calls are TRBV7-8 and TRBJ1-2; 9 nucleotides agree with TRBD1. The CDR3 length is 14 residues. The trim removed 4 bases at V and 6 bases at J, leaving 6 bases unmatched. Germline V lookup: CDR1 SGHVS, CDR2 FQNEAQ. Looking up the rest from reference TRBV7-8 and TRBJ1-2 gives the full variable domain: GAGVSQSPRYKVAKRGQDVALRCDPISGHVSLFWYQQALGQGPEFLTYFQNEAQLDKSGLPSDRFFAERPEGSVSTLKIQRTQQEDSAVYLCASSSVGQGHGYTFGSGTRLTVV.

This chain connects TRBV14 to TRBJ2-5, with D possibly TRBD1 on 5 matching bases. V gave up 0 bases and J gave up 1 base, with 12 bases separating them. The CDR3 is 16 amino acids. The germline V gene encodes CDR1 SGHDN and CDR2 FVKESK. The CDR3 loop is CASSQERRQIQETQYF. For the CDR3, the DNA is TGTGCCAGCAGCCAAGAGAGGAGACAGATCCAAGAGACCCAGTACTTC. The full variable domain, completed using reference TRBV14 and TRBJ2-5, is EAGVTQFPSHSVIEKGQTVTLRCDPISGHDNLYWYRRVMGKEIKFLLHFVKESKQDESGMPNNRFLAERTGGTYSTLKVQPAELEDSGVYFCASSQERRQIQETQYFGPGTRLLVL.

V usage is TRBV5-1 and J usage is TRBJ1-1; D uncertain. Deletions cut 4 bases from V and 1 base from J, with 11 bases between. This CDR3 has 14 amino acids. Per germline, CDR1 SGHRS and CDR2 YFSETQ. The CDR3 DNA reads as TGCGCCAGCAGCGTTAACACCGCGAACACTGAAGCTTTCTTT. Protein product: CASSVNTANTEAFF.

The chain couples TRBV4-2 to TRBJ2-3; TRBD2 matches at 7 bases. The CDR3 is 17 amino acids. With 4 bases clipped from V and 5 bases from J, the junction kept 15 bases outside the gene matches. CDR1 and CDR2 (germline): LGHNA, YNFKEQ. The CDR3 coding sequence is TGTGCCAGCAGCCGGGGTGAGGGAGGGGAGTTTCTAGATACGCAGTATTTT. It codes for CASSRGEGGEFLDTQYF.

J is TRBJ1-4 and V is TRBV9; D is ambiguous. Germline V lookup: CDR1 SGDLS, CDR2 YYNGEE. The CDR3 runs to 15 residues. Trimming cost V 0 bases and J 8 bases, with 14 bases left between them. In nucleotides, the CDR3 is TGTGCCAGCAGCGTAGGTCTCCATCCGGGGGAAAAACTGTTTTTT. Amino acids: CASSVGLHPGEKLFF.

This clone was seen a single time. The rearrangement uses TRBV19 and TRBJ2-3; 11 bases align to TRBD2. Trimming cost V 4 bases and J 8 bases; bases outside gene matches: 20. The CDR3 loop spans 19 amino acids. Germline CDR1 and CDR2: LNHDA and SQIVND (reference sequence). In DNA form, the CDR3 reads TGTGCCAGTAGTAGGGGAACTAGCGGGGGCCCACTGCAGGGCAGTACGCAGTATTTT. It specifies CASSRGTSGGPLQGSTQYF.

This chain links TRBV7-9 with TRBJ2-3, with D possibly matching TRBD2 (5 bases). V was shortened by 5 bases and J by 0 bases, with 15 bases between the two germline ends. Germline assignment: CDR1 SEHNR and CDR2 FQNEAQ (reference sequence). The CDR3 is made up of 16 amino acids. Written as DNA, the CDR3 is TGTGCCAGCAGCGACTACAGTGCCACTAGCACAGATACGCAGTATTTT. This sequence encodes CASSDYSATSTDTQYF.

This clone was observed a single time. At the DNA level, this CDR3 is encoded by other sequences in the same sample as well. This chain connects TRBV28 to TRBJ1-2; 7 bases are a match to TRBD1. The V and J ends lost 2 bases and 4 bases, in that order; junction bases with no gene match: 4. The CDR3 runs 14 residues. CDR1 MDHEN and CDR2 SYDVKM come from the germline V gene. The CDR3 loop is CASSLNTGAYGYTF. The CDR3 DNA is TGTGCCAGCAGTTTAAATACAGGGGCCTATGGCTACACCTTC.

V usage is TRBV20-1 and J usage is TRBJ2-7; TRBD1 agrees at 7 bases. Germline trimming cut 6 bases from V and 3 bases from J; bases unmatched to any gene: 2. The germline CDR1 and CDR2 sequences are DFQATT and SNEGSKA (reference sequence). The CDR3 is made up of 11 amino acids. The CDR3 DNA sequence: TGCAGTGCCCGGGACAGCTACGAGCAGTACTTC. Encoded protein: CSARDSYEQYF.

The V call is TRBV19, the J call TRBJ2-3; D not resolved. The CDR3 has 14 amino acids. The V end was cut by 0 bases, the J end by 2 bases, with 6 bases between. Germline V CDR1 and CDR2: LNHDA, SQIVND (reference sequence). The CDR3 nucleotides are TGTGCCAGTAGTATAGAGGCTTACACAGATACGCAGTATTTT. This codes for CASSIEAYTDTQYF.

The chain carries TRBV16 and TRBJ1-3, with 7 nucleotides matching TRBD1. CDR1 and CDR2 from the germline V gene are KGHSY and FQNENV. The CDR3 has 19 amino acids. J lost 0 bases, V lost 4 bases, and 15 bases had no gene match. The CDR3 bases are TGTGCCAGCAGCCCAAGGAGCGAAACAGGGGACTCCTCTGGAAACACCATATATTTT. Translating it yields CASSPRSETGDSSGNTIYF.

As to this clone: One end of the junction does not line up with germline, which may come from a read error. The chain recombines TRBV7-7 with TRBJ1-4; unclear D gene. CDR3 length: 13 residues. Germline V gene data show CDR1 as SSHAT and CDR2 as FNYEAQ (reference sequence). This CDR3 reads CASSPGPNEKLFF. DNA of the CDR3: TGTGCTAGCAGCCCTGGGCCTAATGAAAAACTGTTTTTT.

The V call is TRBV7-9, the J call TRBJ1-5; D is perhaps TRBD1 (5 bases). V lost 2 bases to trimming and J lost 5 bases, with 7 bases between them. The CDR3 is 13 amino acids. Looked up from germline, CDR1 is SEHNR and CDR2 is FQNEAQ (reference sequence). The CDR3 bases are TGTGCCAGCAGCTTACAGGGTCATCAGCCCCAGCATTTT. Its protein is CASSLQGHQPQHF.

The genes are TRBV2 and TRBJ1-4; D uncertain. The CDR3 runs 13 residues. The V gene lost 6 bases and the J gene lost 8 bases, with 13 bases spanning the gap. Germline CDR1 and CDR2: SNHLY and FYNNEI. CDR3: CASRVLPGEKLFF. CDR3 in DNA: TGTGCCAGCAGGGTCCTCCCGGGAGAAAAACTGTTTTTT.

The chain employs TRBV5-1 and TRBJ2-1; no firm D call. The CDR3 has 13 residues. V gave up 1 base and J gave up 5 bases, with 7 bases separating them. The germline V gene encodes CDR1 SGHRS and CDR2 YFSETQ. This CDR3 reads CASSLNIHNEQFF. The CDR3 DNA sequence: TGCGCCAGCAGCTTGAACATCCACAATGAGCAGTTCTTC.

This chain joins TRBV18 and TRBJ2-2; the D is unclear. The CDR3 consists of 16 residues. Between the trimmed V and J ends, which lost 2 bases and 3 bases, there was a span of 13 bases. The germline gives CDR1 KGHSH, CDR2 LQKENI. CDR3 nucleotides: TGTGCCAGCTCACCAGAGAGTTTTGCCGACACCGGGGAGCTGTTTTTT. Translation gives CASSPESFADTGELFF.

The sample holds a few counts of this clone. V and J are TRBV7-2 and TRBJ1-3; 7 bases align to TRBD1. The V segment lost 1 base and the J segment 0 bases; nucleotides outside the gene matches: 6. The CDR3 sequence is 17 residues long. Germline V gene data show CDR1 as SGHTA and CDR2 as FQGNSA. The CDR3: CASSLGPGGFSGNTIYF. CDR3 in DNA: TGTGCCAGCAGCTTAGGTCCAGGGGGATTCTCTGGAAACACCATATATTTT.

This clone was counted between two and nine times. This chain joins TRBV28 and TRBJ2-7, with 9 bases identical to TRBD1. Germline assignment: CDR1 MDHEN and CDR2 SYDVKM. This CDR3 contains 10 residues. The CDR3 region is CATGGNEQYF. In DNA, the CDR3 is TGTGCAACAGGGGGCAACGAGCAGTACTTC.

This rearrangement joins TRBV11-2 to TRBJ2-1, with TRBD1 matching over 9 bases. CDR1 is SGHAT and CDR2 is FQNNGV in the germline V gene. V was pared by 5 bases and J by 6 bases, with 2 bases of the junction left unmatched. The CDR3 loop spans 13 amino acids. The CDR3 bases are TGTGCCAGCAGCAAGGGACAGGGCAATGAGCAGTTCTTC. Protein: CASSKGQGNEQFF.

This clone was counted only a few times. CDR3 nucleotide sequence: TGTGCCAGCGGGACGATAGGGGGTATTGGAAACACCATATATTTT. It specifies CASGTIGGIGNTIYF. This chain connects TRBV28 to TRBJ1-3; the D gene is possibly TRBD1 (6 bases). The CDR3 contains 15 residues. Germline assignment: CDR1 MDHEN and CDR2 SYDVKM. V shed 8 bases and J shed 3 bases, with 17 bases lying between them.

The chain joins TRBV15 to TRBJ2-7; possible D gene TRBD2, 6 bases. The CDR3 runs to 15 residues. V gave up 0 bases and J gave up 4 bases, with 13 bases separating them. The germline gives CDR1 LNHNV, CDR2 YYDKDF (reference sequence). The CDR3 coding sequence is TGTGCCACCAGCAGAGAGAAGGGACTGAAGTACGAGCAGTACTTC. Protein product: CATSREKGLKYEQYF.

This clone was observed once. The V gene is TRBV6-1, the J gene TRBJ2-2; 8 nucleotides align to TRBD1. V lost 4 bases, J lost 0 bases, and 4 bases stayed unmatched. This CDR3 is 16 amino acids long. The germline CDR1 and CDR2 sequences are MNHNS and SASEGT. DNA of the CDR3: TGTGCCAGCAGTGGGACAGGGCTCGCGAACACCGGGGAGCTGTTTTTT. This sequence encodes CASSGTGLANTGELFF.

The CDR3: CASRQGLDEQFF. In DNA, the CDR3 is TGTGCCAGCAGGCAGGGGCTCGATGAGCAGTTCTTC. The chain carries TRBV2 and TRBJ2-1, with a possible D match to TRBD1 (6 bases). Germline lookup yields CDR1 SNHLY and CDR2 FYNNEI. V gave up 6 bases and J gave up 8 bases, with 11 bases separating them. The CDR3 spans 12 residues.

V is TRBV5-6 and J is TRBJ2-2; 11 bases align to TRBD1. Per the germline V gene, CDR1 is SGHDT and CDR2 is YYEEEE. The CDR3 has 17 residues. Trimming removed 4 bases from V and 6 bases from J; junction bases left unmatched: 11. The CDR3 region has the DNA TGTGCCAGCAGCCCCGGGCCCGGGACAGGGGGTCCCGGGGAGCTGTTTTTT. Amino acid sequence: CASSPGPGTGGPGELFF.